Sequencing of this T cell receptor beta chain was carried out in a study of blood T cell repertoires in COVID-19. Whole-study context: COVID-19 samples collected from the United States, Italy and Spain covered acute and convalescent phases.

Only in-frame clones appear in the TCRdb table, and some are missing; sequencing was by immunoSEQ multiplex PCR. The profile shows about 300,000 clones, 75% to 90% of them singletons. CDR1 and CDR2 from the germline V gene are SGHNT and YENEEA. Trimming cost V 5 bases and J 5 bases; bases outside gene matches: 5. The CDR3 has 15 residues. Input material: peripheral blood. The rearrangement links TRBV11-3 to TRBJ2-2; 10 positions match TRBD1. The TCR sequence derives from a woman between 50 and 59 years old with COVID-19, enrolled during active disease. CDR3 nucleotides: TGTGCCAGCAGCCCCAGACAGGGGGCAACCGGGGAGCTGTTTTTT. Translation: CASSPRQGATGELFF.